The T cell receptor (beta chain) described here comes from a study of immune cell composition in non-small cell lung cancer. Overall study: Lung adenocarcinoma or squamous carcinoma made up most tumours.

The data were produced by immunoSEQ multiplex PCR, yet TCRdb's version contains in-frame clones alone and is incomplete. The table has over 1,500 clones, roughly 80% seen once. The CDR3 consists of 13 residues. Germline values: CDR1 LNHNV, CDR2 YYDKDF (reference sequence). V was clipped by 3 bases and J by 3 bases, with 5 bases between them. This clonotype was sampled from a human donor with non-small cell lung cancer. The sequenced sample consisted of lung tumor tissue. The chain joins TRBV15 to TRBJ2-2, with no clear D. The CDR3 sequence is CATSSPDTGELFF. The CDR3 coding sequence is TGTGCCACCAGCAGCCCCGACACCGGGGAGCTGTTTTTT.